Each of the 20 T cell receptor beta chains below was sequenced from the same sample in a study of T cells in women clearing cervical HPV infection. Repertoires were generated with immunoSEQ multiplex PCR, while TCRdb's copy carries only in-frame clones and drops some. This repertoire includes tens of thousands of clones. The specimen was blood buffy coat. The origin of the receptors is a woman aged 18 to 75 with a cervical HPV16 infection that either progressed to CIN3+ or cleared (not recorded which).

As for this clone: The sequenced fragment ends 3 residues before the CDR3 boundary, so the rest is inferred from the germline J gene. The chain links TRBV5-6 to TRBJ2-2, with 9 positions matching TRBD1. CDR1 is SGHDT, CDR2 YYEEEE, per germline. V dropped 4 bases and J dropped 6; count of bases not matched to a gene: 7. The CDR3 covers 15 residues. CDR3 DNA (partial): TGTGCCAGCAGCCTGGACAGGGGATGGTCCGGGGAG. This gives the protein CASSLDRGWSGE. The complete CDR3 reads CASSLDRGWSGELFF.

As concerns this clone: The observed sequence ends 3 residues before the CDR3 terminus, with the missing tail filled in from the germline J gene. V gene TRBV7-9 combines with J gene TRBJ1-1; no clear D gene. The CDR3 is 12 amino acids. Per the germline V gene, CDR1 is SEHNR and CDR2 is FQNEAQ (reference sequence). Here the CDR3 reads CASSLVYGLAFF. The sequenced part of the CDR3 DNA is TGTGCCAGCAGCTTAGTGTACGGACTG.

The sequenced part of the CDR3 DNA is TGCGCCAGCAGCCCCGAGCCGCAGGGCACGGGGGACGAG. Translated: CASSPEPQGTGDE. Given in full, the CDR3 is CASSPEPQGTGDEQYF. The chain joins TRBV5-1 to TRBJ2-7; TRBD2 is a possible D gene (6 bases). The read gets to within 3 residues of the CDR3 end, and the germline J gene fills in the rest. CDR3 size: 16 residues. The germline gives CDR1 SGHRS, CDR2 YFSETQ. V was cut by 4 bases and J by 5 bases, with 22 bases left in between.

As concerns this clone: With the read ending 3 residues before the CDR3 end, the germline J gene is used to fill in that end. The J gene is TRBJ1-5, the V gene TRBV7-9; D is undetermined. The CDR3 consists of 15 residues. V lost 6 bases and J 7 bases, leaving 19 bases between the germline ends. Germline CDR1 SEHNR, CDR2 FQNEAQ (reference sequence). CDR3 residues: CASSPAGLGVQPQHF. The part of the CDR3 DNA that was read is TGTGCCAGCAGTCCCGCCGGACTGGGCGTCCAGCCC.

About this clone itself: The read finishes 3 residues shy of the CDR3 end, and the germline J gene is used to complete it. V usage is TRBV12-5 and J usage is TRBJ1-2; 10 bases are a match to TRBD1. The germline V gene encodes CDR1 LGHNT and CDR2 FRNRAP. With V trimmed by 7 bases and J by 6 bases, 20 bases remained unmatched. This CDR3 is 18 amino acids long. This CDR3 reads CASAPFVSRQGAYDGYTF. The sequenced CDR3 bases are TGTGCTAGTGCCCCGTTCGTCTCGCGACAGGGGGCGTACGATGGC.

This clone is medium-sized by frequency. The read stops 3 residues short of the end of the CDR3; the missing end is completed from the germline J gene. This chain uses TRBV6-2 or TRBV6-3 with TRBJ2-7; perhaps TRBD2 as D (6 bases). There are 14 residues in the CDR3. Trimming took 6 bases from V and 5 from J, leaving 17 bases between them. Germline CDR1 and CDR2: MNHEY and SVGEGT. This chain's CDR3 is CASSPRLGGDEQYF. The part of the CDR3 DNA that was read is TGTGCCAGCAGCCCCAGACTGGGGGGAGACGAG.

Worth noting for this clone: The observed sequence ends 3 residues before the CDR3 terminus, with the missing tail filled in from the germline J gene. The chain recombines TRBV6-2 or TRBV6-3 with TRBJ2-5; 16 bases align to TRBD2. Germline trimming cut 2 bases from V and 5 bases from J; bases unmatched to any gene: 2. This CDR3 is 16 amino acids long. Germline V gene data show CDR1 as MNHEY and CDR2 as SVGEGT. Here the CDR3 reads CASSYPGLAGGETQYF. Incomplete CDR3 DNA: TGTGCCAGCAGTTACCCGGGACTAGCGGGAGGGGAGACC.

Remarks on this clone: The sequence runs out 3 residues before the end of the CDR3; the remainder is reconstructed from the germline J gene. J is TRBJ1-2 and V is TRBV6-2 or TRBV6-3; weak D call: TRBD1 (5 bases). This CDR3 is built from 12 residues. CDR1 is MNHEY, CDR2 SVGEGT, per germline. CDR3 region: CALQTDSYDYTF. The DNA read from the CDR3 is TGTGCCCTCCAGACAGACTCCTACGAC.

Note on this clone: The read ends 3 residues before the CDR3 terminus; that terminus is restored from the germline J gene. The chain joins TRBV2 to TRBJ1-1, with D maybe TRBD1 (6 bases). CDR1 is SNHLY and CDR2 is FYNNEI in the germline V gene. The V end was cut by 3 bases, the J end by 6 bases, with 20 bases between. This CDR3 is built from 16 residues. The sequenced part of the CDR3 DNA is TGTGCCAGCAGTGATGGGGTCGGCGGCTCAGGGGCTGAA. Translated, it gives CASSDGVGGSGAE. From start to end, the CDR3 is CASSDGVGGSGAEAFF.

Turning to this clone: The DNA ends 3 residues before the CDR3 does, and the rest of the CDR3 is filled in from the germline J gene. The chain carries TRBV7-6 and TRBJ2-3, with 9 bases matching TRBD1. CDR1 is SGHVS and CDR2 is FNYEAQ in the germline V gene. Trimming took 1 base from V and 5 from J; bases not matched to a gene: 4. The CDR3 is made up of 15 amino acids. This CDR3 is CASSLVPTGGDTQYF. The DNA read from the CDR3 is TGTGCCAGCAGCTTAGTCCCGACAGGGGGAGATACG.

As regards this clone: The CDR3 end lies 3 residues beyond the end of the read and is filled in from the germline J gene. The V gene is TRBV6-2 or TRBV6-3, the J gene TRBJ1-1; TRBD1 matches 7 bases. Germline CDR1 is MNHEY and CDR2 is SVGEGT. The CDR3 spans 16 residues. V shed 6 bases and J 3 bases; nucleotides not matched to a gene: 13. The CDR3 is CASSPPGQPIYTEAFF. The CDR3 DNA, read in part, is TGTGCCAGCAGCCCCCCGGGACAGCCCATCTACACTGAA.

The sequenced part of the CDR3 DNA is TGTGCCAGCAGCCCTCAGGGGGCTATATTAGATACG. Protein sequence: CASSPQGAILDT. The entire CDR3 sequence reads CASSPQGAILDTQYF. The chain has TRBV7-3 and TRBJ2-3, with 8 bases lining up with TRBD1. The sequenced fragment ends 3 residues before the CDR3 boundary, so the rest is inferred from the germline J gene. The junction had 9 bases not matched to a gene; V was cut back by 5 bases and J by 5 bases. CDR1 and CDR2 (germline): SGHTA, FQGTGA. The CDR3 is 15 residues long.

The CDR3: CASSIFTRNYGQYF. The DNA read from the CDR3 is TGTGCCAGTAGTATTTTTACACGGAACTATGGT. The genes are TRBV19 and TRBJ2-4; D remains ambiguous. Coverage ceases 3 residues before the CDR3 finishes, and the germline J gene fills in the end. The germline gives CDR1 LNHDA, CDR2 SQIVND (reference sequence). There are 14 residues in the CDR3.

For this clone: The missing CDR3 end, 3 residues past where the read stops, is filled in from the germline J gene. This chain uses TRBV19 with TRBJ2-7; 10 nucleotides match TRBD2. Trimming removed 5 bases from V and 3 bases from J; junction bases left unmatched: 4. This CDR3 comprises 14 residues. Germline V gene sequence: CDR1 LNHDA, CDR2 SQIVND (reference sequence). The CDR3 bases that were read are TGTGCCAGTAGTTCTAGCGGGAGTTTCTACGAG. Translating gives CASSSSGSFYE. The full-length CDR3 reads as CASSSSGSFYEQYF.

The sequenced CDR3 bases are TGCAGTGCTAAAACCCTGGGACAGGGGGACAATCAGCCC. Translated: CSAKTLGQGDNQP. The full CDR3 sequence reads CSAKTLGQGDNQPQHF. J is TRBJ1-5 and V is TRBV20-1, with 11 positions matching TRBD1. The CDR3 goes on 3 residues after the read ends, and that part is filled in from the germline J gene. The CDR3 has 16 residues. Germline lookup yields CDR1 DFQATT and CDR2 SNEGSKA (reference sequence). The ends lost 4 bases at V and 3 bases at J; junction bases unmatched: 8.

Remarks on this clone: The read stops 3 residues short of the end of the CDR3; the missing end is completed from the germline J gene. V gene TRBV19 combines with J gene TRBJ2-4; a weak D match, TRBD1 (7 bases). Per the germline V gene, CDR1 is LNHDA and CDR2 is SQIVND (reference sequence). This CDR3 spans 13 amino acids. CDR3 protein: CASTGGGHYGQYF. Incomplete CDR3 DNA: TGTGCCAGCACTGGAGGGGGCCACTATGGT.

With regard to this clone: The read falls 3 residues short of the CDR3 end, and the missing part is taken from the germline J gene. The identical CDR3 is also encoded by other nucleotide sequences in the sample. V gene TRBV18 combines with J gene TRBJ1-3; 7 positions agree with TRBD1. Unmatched junction bases numbered 5, after V lost 0 bases and J lost 0 bases. In germline, CDR1 is KGHSH, CDR2 LQKENI. This CDR3 has 17 amino acids. This CDR3 reads CASSPPVDRASGNTIYF. Incomplete CDR3 DNA: TGTGCCAGCTCACCACCGGTTGACAGGGCCTCTGGAAACACC.

In the case of this clone: The read gets to within 3 residues of the CDR3 end, and the germline J gene fills in the rest. V gene TRBV19 combines with J gene TRBJ1-5; no clear D gene. Germline V gives CDR1 LNHDA, CDR2 SQIVND (reference sequence). The CDR3 is 17 residues long. V was pared by 3 bases and J by 0 bases, with 15 bases between. The CDR3 bases that were read are TGTGCCAGTAGTATCTTTTTCCGACACCCTAGCAATCAGCCC. Translation gives CASSIFFRHPSNQP. The full CDR3 protein is CASSIFFRHPSNQPQHF.

About this clone: The read ends 3 residues before the CDR3 terminus; that terminus is restored from the germline J gene. The V and J genes are TRBV2 and TRBJ2-5, with 11 bases lining up with TRBD2. The CDR3 runs 15 residues. Per the germline V gene, CDR1 is SNHLY and CDR2 is FYNNEI. V was clipped by 7 bases and J by 2 bases; unmatched bases: 6. CDR3 in amino acids: CASIVAGGRQETQYF. The covered CDR3 bases are TGTGCCAGCATCGTAGCGGGGGGGAGGCAAGAGACC.

This CDR3 reads CASRAGTDAPLTSGNTIYF. CDR3 DNA, as far as it was read: TGCGCCAGCAGGGCTGGGACAGACGCCCCCCTGACCTCTGGAAACACC. The gene calls are TRBV5-1 and TRBJ1-3, with TRBD1 matching 7 bases. The sequenced fragment ends 3 residues before the CDR3 boundary, so the rest is inferred from the germline J gene. CDR1 and CDR2 (germline): SGHRS, YFSETQ. This CDR3 has 19 amino acids. Germline trimming cut 5 bases from V and 0 bases from J; bases unmatched to any gene: 17.